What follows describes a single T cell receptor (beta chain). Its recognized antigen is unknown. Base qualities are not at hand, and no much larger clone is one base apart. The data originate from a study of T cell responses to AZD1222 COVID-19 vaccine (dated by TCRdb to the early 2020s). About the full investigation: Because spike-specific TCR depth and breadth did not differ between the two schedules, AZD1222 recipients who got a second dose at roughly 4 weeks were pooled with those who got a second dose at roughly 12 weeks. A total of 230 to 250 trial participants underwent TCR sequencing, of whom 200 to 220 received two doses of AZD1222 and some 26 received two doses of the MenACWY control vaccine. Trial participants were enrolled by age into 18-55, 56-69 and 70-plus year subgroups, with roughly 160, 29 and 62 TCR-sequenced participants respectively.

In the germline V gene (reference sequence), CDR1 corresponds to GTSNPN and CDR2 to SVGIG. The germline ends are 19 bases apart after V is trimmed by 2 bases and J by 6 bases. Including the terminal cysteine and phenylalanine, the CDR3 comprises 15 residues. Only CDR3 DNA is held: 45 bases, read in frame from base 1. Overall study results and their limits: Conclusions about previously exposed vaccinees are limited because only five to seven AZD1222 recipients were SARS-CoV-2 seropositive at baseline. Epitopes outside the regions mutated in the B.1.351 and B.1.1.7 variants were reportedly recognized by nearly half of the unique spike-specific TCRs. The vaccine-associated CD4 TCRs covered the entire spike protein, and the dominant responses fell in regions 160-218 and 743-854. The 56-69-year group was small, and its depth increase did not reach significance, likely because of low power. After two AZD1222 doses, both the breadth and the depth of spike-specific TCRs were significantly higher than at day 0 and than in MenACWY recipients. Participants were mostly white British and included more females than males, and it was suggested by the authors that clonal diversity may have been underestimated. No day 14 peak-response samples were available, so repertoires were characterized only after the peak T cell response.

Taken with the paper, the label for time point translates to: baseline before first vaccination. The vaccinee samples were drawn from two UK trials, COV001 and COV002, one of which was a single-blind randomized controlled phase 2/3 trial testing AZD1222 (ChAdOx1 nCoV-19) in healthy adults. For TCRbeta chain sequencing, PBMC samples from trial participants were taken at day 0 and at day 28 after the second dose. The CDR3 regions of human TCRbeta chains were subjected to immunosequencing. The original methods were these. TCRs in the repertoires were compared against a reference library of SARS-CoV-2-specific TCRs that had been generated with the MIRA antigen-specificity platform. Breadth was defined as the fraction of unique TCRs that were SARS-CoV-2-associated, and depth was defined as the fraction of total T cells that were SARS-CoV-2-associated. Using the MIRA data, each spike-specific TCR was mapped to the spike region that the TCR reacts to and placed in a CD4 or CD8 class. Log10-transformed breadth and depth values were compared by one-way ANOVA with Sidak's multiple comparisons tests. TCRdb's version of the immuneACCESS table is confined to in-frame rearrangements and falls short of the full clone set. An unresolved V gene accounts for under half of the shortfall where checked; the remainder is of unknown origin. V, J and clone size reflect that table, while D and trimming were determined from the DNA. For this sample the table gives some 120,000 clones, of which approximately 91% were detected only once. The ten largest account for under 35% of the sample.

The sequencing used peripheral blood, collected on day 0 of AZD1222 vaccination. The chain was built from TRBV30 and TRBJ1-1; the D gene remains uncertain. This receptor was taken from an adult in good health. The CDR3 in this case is CAWSSQVLLTSEAFF. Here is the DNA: TGTGCCTGGAGTTCGCAAGTCTTATTAACATCTGAAGCTTTCTTT.